This T cell receptor beta chain was profiled in a study of blood T cell repertoires in COVID-19 (dated by TCRdb to between 2020 and 2021). Study-wide context: The collaborator samples originated in the United States, Italy and Spain and spanned the acute and convalescent phases of COVID-19. The material from the prospective study consisted of cDNA or gDNA derived from T cells, B-cell-depleted T cells, or PBMCs. Deeply sampled blood TCRbeta repertoires from subjects exposed to, actively infected with, or recovered from COVID-19 were included in the dataset. The repertoires were made available in a free public database intended to serve as a resource for research on the immune response to SARS-CoV-2. Samples were obtained from the ongoing ImmuneRACE study (first 160 participants) and from over 1,000 subjects provided by 6 global collaborators. The sample metadata nearly always contained a de-identified subject ID, COVID-19 status, age in years and sex. Where HLA class I and class II types were available, the types were taken from metadata supplied by the sample provider, not from assay-based typing.

TCRbeta CDR3 regions were amplified from genomic DNA using the immunoSEQ Assay, a bias-controlled multiplex PCR. As for the original processing: The number of nucleated cells in each sample was estimated from the amplification of reference gene primers within the assay. Sequence reads were collapsed and filtered to measure the absolute abundance of every unique TCRbeta CDR3 rearrangement. For each sample, productive Simpson clonality was calculated as the square root of Simpson's diversity index across productive rearrangements. TCRdb took over this immuneACCESS table, retaining in-frame rearrangements with V and J assigned. Such tables are incomplete; in checked studies, under half of the missing clones stem from an unresolved V gene, and the remainder is unexplained. V, J and clone size are those of that table, while D and trimming were read from the DNA. The sample yields tens of thousands of clones; under 90% were counted once. The ten largest clones represent approximately 5.4% of the sample.

From a lookup of the germline V gene, CDR1 and CDR2 are SGHRS and YFSETQ. Counted from cysteine to phenylalanine, this CDR3 has 14 amino acids. CDR3 DNA only is kept here, 42 bases in frame from base 1. The V and J ends are trimmed by 3 bases and 3 bases, leaving 12 bases between them. Concerning this clone: The antigen it recognizes is unknown. No base-level quality is on record; no much larger clone is a single base apart.

Findings and caveats that apply to the study as a whole: Clinical and demographic metadata were provided uncurated, with the amount varying by source and participant.

At one collaborating source in Seattle, patients were enrolled during active infection and were followed longitudinally through the course of disease. Each collaborating institution followed its own protocols to collect whole blood in K2EDTA tubes. For TCRbeta analysis, collaborator samples were shipped as frozen whole blood, as isolated PBMCs, or as DNA extracted from either sample type. The sequenced sample was peripheral blood. This receptor chain uses TRBV5-1 and TRBJ1-1; the D gene cannot be resolved reliably. The TCR originated in a man between 60 and 70 years old with COVID-19, enrolled during active disease. The DNA sequence is TGCGCCAGCAGCTACCGGGGAGAGGACACTGAAGCTTTCTTT. Its amino acids are CASSYRGEDTEAFF.